A selection of T cell receptor beta chains follows, all from one sample in a study of T cell responses to AZD1222 COVID-19 vaccine. Here immunoSEQ multiplex PCR was the method, and the copy in TCRdb shows in-frame clones only, minus some. This table holds some 80,000 clones, 70% to 90% found once. Sample: peripheral blood, taken 28 days after the second dose of the MenACWY control vaccine. Receptors were obtained from an adult who received the MenACWY meningococcal vaccine as a control. Each CDR3 is given with its conserved first and last residue. The D gene is left open where the match is weak. Clone size appears in some rows only: once, few, many, or a class for an expanded clone.

J gene | D gene | V gene | clone size | CDR3 protein | CDR3 DNA
TRBJ1-4 | . | TRBV5-1 | . | CASSSITGLGIEKLFF | TGCGCCAGCAGCTCCATCACAGGCTTGGGGATTGAAAAACTGTTTTTT
TRBJ2-7 | . | TRBV6-6 | . | CASSNLSPGSGEQYF | TGTGCCAGCAGTAACCTGTCTCCTGGATCGGGGGAGCAGTACTTC
TRBJ1-4 | . | TRBV3-1/TRBV3-2 | once | CASSPTQVGNEKLFF | TGTGCCAGCAGCCCAACACAGGTTGGGAATGAAAAACTGTTTTTT
TRBJ2-7 | . | TRBV19 | . | CASSMALGGGYEQYF | TGTGCCAGTAGTATGGCCCTGGGAGGAGGCTACGAGCAGTACTTC
TRBJ2-3 | TRBD2 | TRBV7-7 | . | CASSTSGASTDTQYF | TGTGCCAGCAGCACTAGCGGGGCTAGCACAGATACGCAGTATTTT
TRBJ2-5 | TRBD2 | TRBV6-2/TRBV6-3 | . | CASSYSGTSGGYQETQYF | TGTGCCAGCAGTTACTCGGGGACTAGCGGGGGGTACCAAGAGACCCAGTACTTC
TRBJ2-1 | . | TRBV9 | . | CASSENLVREQFF | TGTGCCAGCAGCGAAAACCTGGTGCGGGAGCAGTTCTTC
TRBJ2-7 | . | TRBV3-1/TRBV3-2 | . | CASSQGSSSYEQYF | TGTGCCAGCAGCCAAGGGTCGTCCTCCTACGAGCAGTACTTC
TRBJ1-5 | . | TRBV3-1/TRBV3-2 | few | CASSQVDGVNQPQHF | TGTGCCAGCAGCCAAGTGGATGGGGTTAATCAGCCCCAGCATTTT
TRBJ2-3 | TRBD1 | TRBV5-5 | . | CASSSGTAQITQYF | TGTGCCAGCAGCTCCGGGACAGCACAGATAACGCAGTATTTT
TRBJ2-3 | TRBD1 | TRBV3-1/TRBV3-2 | . | CASSQDWRLTGGNRDTQYF | TGTGCCAGCAGCCAAGATTGGAGGCTGACAGGGGGAAATCGAGATACGCAGTATTTT
TRBJ1-5 | TRBD1 | TRBV7-2 | once | CASSSRTGENQPQHF | TGTGCCAGCAGCTCGCGGACAGGGGAGAATCAGCCCCAGCATTTT
TRBJ1-2 | TRBD1 | TRBV5-1 | . | CASSLAGGTESNYGYTF | TGCGCCAGCAGCTTGGCCGGCGGGACAGAGAGTAACTATGGCTACACCTTC
TRBJ2-2 | TRBD1 | TRBV29-1 | once | CSATGVSNTGELFF | TGCAGCGCCACAGGGGTCTCGAACACCGGGGAGCTGTTTTTT
TRBJ2-3 | TRBD2 | TRBV5-1 | . | CASSLDLAGGTPTDTQYF | TGCGCCAGCAGCTTGGACCTAGCGGGGGGAACTCCCACAGATACGCAGTATTTT